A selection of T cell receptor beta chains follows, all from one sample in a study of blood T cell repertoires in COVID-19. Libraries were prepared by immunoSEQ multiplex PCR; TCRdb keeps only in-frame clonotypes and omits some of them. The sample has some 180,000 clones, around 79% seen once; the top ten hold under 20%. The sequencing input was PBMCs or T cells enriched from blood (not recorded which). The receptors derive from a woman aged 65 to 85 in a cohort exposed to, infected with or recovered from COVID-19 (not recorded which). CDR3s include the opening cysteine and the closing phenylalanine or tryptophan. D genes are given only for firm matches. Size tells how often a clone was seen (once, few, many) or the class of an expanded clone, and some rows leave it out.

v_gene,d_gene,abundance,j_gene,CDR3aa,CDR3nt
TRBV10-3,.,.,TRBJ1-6,CAISERVNSPLHF,TGTGCCATCAGTGAGCGGGTTAATTCACCCCTCCACTTT
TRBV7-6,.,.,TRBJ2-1,CASSLVAAPGDNEQFF,TGTGCCAGCAGCTTAGTGGCGGCCCCAGGGGACAATGAGCAGTTCTTC
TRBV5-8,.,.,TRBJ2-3,CASSLKQGEDTQYF,TGTGCCAGCAGCTTAAAACAGGGAGAGGATACGCAGTATTTT
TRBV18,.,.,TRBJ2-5,CASSGGPSGFQETQYF,TGTGCCAGCTCGGGCGGGCCATCGGGGTTCCAAGAGACCCAGTACTTC
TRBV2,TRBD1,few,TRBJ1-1,CASSDQGVGNTEAFF,TGTGCCAGCAGTGACCAGGGGGTGGGGAACACTGAAGCTTTCTTT
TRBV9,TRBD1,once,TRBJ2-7,CASSPRQGMYEQYF,TGTGCCAGCAGCCCACGACAGGGTATGTACGAGCAGTACTTC
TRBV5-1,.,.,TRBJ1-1,CASSPVWSRDSEAFF,TGCGCCAGCAGCCCGGTCTGGAGCAGGGATTCTGAAGCTTTCTTT
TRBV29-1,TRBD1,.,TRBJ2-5,CSVGRPNRGLKTQYF,TGCAGCGTCGGAAGACCAAACAGGGGGCTGAAGACCCAGTACTTC
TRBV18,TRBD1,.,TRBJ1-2,CASSLSGTGGASYGYTF,TGTGCCAGCTCACTTTCGGGCACAGGGGGCGCGAGCTATGGCTACACCTTC
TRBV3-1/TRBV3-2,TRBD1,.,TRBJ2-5,CASSPGTAKETQYF,TGTGCCAGCAGCCCCGGGACAGCAAAAGAGACCCAGTACTTC
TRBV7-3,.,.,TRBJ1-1,CASSLGGSNTEAFF,TGTGCCAGCAGCTTAGGAGGGAGTAACACTGAAGCTTTCTTT
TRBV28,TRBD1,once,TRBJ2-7,CASSSITNDRAHEQYF,TGTGCCAGCAGCTCAATCACCAACGACAGGGCCCACGAGCAGTACTTC
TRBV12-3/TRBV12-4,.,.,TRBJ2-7,CASSFSGSYEQYF,TGTGCCAGCAGTTTCAGCGGTTCCTACGAGCAGTACTTC
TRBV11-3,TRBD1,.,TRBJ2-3,CASSLDPHRGSTDTQYF,TGTGCCAGCAGCTTAGATCCCCACAGGGGAAGCACAGATACGCAGTATTTT
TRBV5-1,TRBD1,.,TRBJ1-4,CASSPATGREKLFF,TGCGCCAGCAGCCCCGCGACAGGGAGGGAAAAACTGTTTTTT
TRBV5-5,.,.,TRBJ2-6,CASSLADYHSGANVLTF,TGTGCCAGCAGCTTGGCCGACTACCACTCTGGGGCCAACGTCCTGACTTTC
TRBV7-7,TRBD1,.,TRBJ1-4,CASSSDRGPTNEKLFF,TGTGCTAGCAGTTCCGACAGGGGGCCTACTAATGAAAAACTGTTTTTT
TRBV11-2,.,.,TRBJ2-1,CASSLDDVTRYEQFF,TGTGCCAGCAGCTTAGATGACGTGACGCGGTATGAGCAGTTCTTC